The 24 T cell receptor beta chains below were found in one sample sequenced in a study of T cells in localized non-small cell lung cancer. Clones were read by immunoSEQ multiplex PCR, and TCRdb kept only the in-frame ones, dropping some. The profile shows about 74,000 clones, roughly 84% of them singletons. The sequences come from peripheral blood, collected before any cancer treatment. These receptors were obtained from a female donor older than 55 with stage I lung adenocarcinoma.

V usage is TRBV5-1 and J usage is TRBJ2-3; 10 nucleotides agree with TRBD1. Germline V gene lookup returns CDR1 SGHRS and CDR2 YFSETQ. The CDR3 sequence is 13 residues long. Germline trimming cut 4 bases from V and 4 bases from J; bases unmatched to any gene: 0. The CDR3 region has the DNA TGCGCCAGCAGCGGGACAGGGGCAGATACGCAGTATTTT. Protein sequence: CASSGTGADTQYF.

The chain has TRBV6-1 and TRBJ2-5; D possibly corresponds to TRBD2 (7 bases). This CDR3 region has 14 residues. Germline CDR1 reads MNHNS; CDR2 reads SASEGT. The V end was cut by 8 bases, the J end by 5 bases, with 18 bases between. The CDR3 sequence is CASFRGAPSETQYF. The CDR3, as DNA: TGTGCCAGCTTCCGGGGGGCTCCCAGTGAGACCCAGTACTTC.

This clone was found once. The chain is built from TRBV7-9 and TRBJ2-1, with D uncertain. CDR3 length: 13 residues. The germline gives CDR1 SEHNR, CDR2 FQNEAQ (reference sequence). V was clipped by 11 bases and J by 9 bases, with 20 bases between them. This CDR3 reads CAGGIQNPGEQFF. Here the CDR3 DNA reads TGTGCCGGCGGCATCCAAAACCCCGGTGAGCAGTTCTTC.

The chain uses TRBV15 and TRBJ2-2; no clear D gene. Trimming pared 2 bases from V and 5 bases from J, leaving 12 bases between. CDR3 length: 15 amino acids. The germline V gene has CDR1 LNHNV and CDR2 YYDKDF (reference sequence). The CDR3: CATSRPGPSTGELFF. The CDR3 DNA reads as TGTGCCACCAGCAGACCGGGTCCAAGTACCGGGGAGCTGTTTTTT. The whole variable domain, filled in from reference TRBV15 and TRBJ2-2, reads DAMVIQNPRYQVTQFGKPVTLSCSQTLNHNVMYWYQQKSSQAPKLLFHYYDKDFNNEADTPDNFQSRRPNTSFCFLDIRSPGLGDTAMYLCATSRPGPSTGELFFGEGSRLTVL.

This chain uses TRBV7-2 with TRBJ2-7; D is perhaps TRBD2 (7 bases). Trimming cost V 5 bases and J 6 bases, with 23 bases left between them. The CDR3 spans 16 residues. Germline loops: CDR1 SGHTA, CDR2 FQGNSA. The CDR3 sequence is CASSQTWAGALGEQYF. CDR3 in DNA: TGTGCCAGCAGCCAAACCTGGGCGGGGGCGTTGGGCGAGCAGTACTTC.

The rearrangement uses TRBV4-2 and TRBJ2-2; 8 bases fit TRBD2. The germline V gene has CDR1 LGHNA and CDR2 YNFKEQ. There are 16 residues in the CDR3. Trimming cost V 0 bases and J 6 bases; bases outside gene matches: 6. The CDR3 protein is CASSQESGSLAGELFF. The DNA of the CDR3 is TGTGCCAGCAGCCAAGAAAGCGGGAGCTTAGCCGGGGAGCTGTTTTTT.

The rearrangement uses TRBV6-1 and TRBJ2-1, with a possible D match to TRBD2 (7 bases). V lost 7 bases to trimming and J lost 6 bases, with 16 bases between them. Germline CDR1 is MNHNS and CDR2 is SASEGT. The CDR3 contains 14 residues. CDR3 in amino acids: CASTGGGSANEQFF. CDR3 sequence (DNA): TGTGCCAGCACTGGGGGCGGGAGCGCCAATGAGCAGTTCTTC.

V is TRBV5-6 and J is TRBJ2-7; maybe TRBD2 (6 bases). Deletions cut 1 base from V and 2 bases from J, with 16 bases between. The CDR3 contains 16 residues. CDR1 and CDR2 (germline): SGHDT, YYEEEE. Written as DNA, the CDR3 is TGTGCCAGCAGCTTGTTTCAGGGACGGAGGGCCTACGAGCAGTACTTC. It encodes CASSLFQGRRAYEQYF.

The CDR3 protein is CASSEWASSYNEQFF. The CDR3 DNA reads as TGTGCCAGCAGTGAATGGGCTAGCTCCTACAATGAGCAGTTCTTC. The V call is TRBV6-1, the J call TRBJ2-1, with D unclear. The V gene's germline CDR1 is MNHNS and CDR2 SASEGT. Trimming pared 2 bases from V and 0 bases from J, leaving 8 bases between. This CDR3 spans 15 amino acids.

Notes on this clone: Distinct nucleotide sequences in the sample also encode this CDR3. The chain employs TRBV5-1 and TRBJ2-7, with D possibly being TRBD1 (5 bases). The CDR3 has 15 amino acids. Germline V gives CDR1 SGHRS, CDR2 YFSETQ. The V end lost 0 bases, the J end lost 2 bases, and 12 bases lay between the germline ends. The CDR3: CASSLGQGRTYEQYF. DNA of the CDR3: TGCGCCAGCAGCTTGGGCCAGGGCAGAACCTACGAGCAGTACTTC. The full variable domain, with the rest looked up from reference TRBV5-1 and TRBJ2-7, is KAGVTQTPRYLIKTRGQQVTLSCSPISGHRSVSWYQQTPGQGLQFLFEYFSETQRNKGNFPGRFSGRQFSNSRSEMNVSTLELGDSALYLCASSLGQGRTYEQYFGPGTRLTVT.

The rearrangement uses TRBV2 and TRBJ1-2; D might be TRBD1 (5 bases). V was clipped by 4 bases and J by 2 bases, with 8 bases between them. The CDR3 sequence is 13 residues long. The V gene's germline CDR1 is SNHLY and CDR2 FYNNEI. The chain's CDR3 is CASSGAGNYGYTF. The CDR3 nucleotides read TGTGCCAGCAGTGGGGCAGGGAACTATGGCTACACCTTC.

The chain joins TRBV28 to TRBJ2-1; TRBD2 agrees at 11 bases. From germline, CDR1 is MDHEN and CDR2 SYDVKM. This CDR3 region has 16 residues. V lost 3 bases and J lost 10; bases outside the gene matches: 11. The CDR3 protein is CASSLPPTSGTEEQFF. The CDR3 DNA reads TGTGCCAGCAGTTTGCCCCCGACTAGCGGGACAGAAGAGCAGTTCTTC.

CDR3 in DNA: TGCGCCAGCAGTGAGGGACAGGGACTAGCGGGGGGCCTCACAGATACGCAGTATTTT. This sequence encodes CASSEGQGLAGGLTDTQYF. The chain has TRBV10-2 and TRBJ2-3; 15 bases are shared with TRBD2. This CDR3 comprises 19 residues. CDR1 is WSHSY, CDR2 SAAADI, per germline. V lost 2 bases to trimming and J lost 2 bases; unmatched junction nucleotides: 8.

The chain combines TRBV5-1 with TRBJ1-1; perhaps TRBD1 as D (6 bases). V dropped 3 bases and J dropped 0 bases, with 15 bases sitting between them. The V gene's germline CDR1 is SGHRS and CDR2 YFSETQ. The CDR3 is 16 residues long. The CDR3 nucleotides read TGCGCCAGCAGCTGGCAGACAGGTACGCTGAACACTGAAGCTTTCTTT. Translating gives CASSWQTGTLNTEAFF.

The chain links TRBV18 to TRBJ2-1, with 10 bases aligning to TRBD2. The CDR3 extends over 14 amino acids. V trimming: 6 bases; J trimming: 8 bases; junction bases outside the gene matches: 7. Germline values: CDR1 KGHSH, CDR2 LQKENI. The CDR3 region is CASSPTSGTDEQFF. The CDR3 DNA reads TGTGCCAGCTCCCCCACTAGCGGGACCGATGAGCAGTTCTTC. Using reference TRBV18 and TRBJ2-1 for the parts outside the CDR3, the full variable domain is NAGVMQNPRHLVRRRGQEARLRCSPMKGHSHVYWYRQLPEEGLKFMVYLQKENIIDESGMPKERFSAEFPKEGPSILRIQQVVRGDSAAYFCASSPTSGTDEQFFGPGTRLTVL.

J is TRBJ2-3 and V is TRBV5-8, with D hard to call. In germline, CDR1 is SGHTS, CDR2 YDEGEE. V lost 5 bases to trimming and J lost 7 bases, with 23 bases between them. The CDR3 loop spans 16 amino acids. In nucleotides, the CDR3 is TGTGCCAGCAGTCCCAGACTCGCCCTAGGTGATAATACGCAGTATTTT. Its protein product is CASSPRLALGDNTQYF.

This clone was seen a single time. This sequence joins TRBV2 and TRBJ1-5; no reliable D call. Between the trimmed V and J ends, which lost 4 bases and 1 base, there was a span of 8 bases. The CDR3 consists of 14 residues. The germline V gene has CDR1 SNHLY and CDR2 FYNNEI. CDR3 amino acids: CASSALSSNQPQHF. Here the CDR3 DNA reads TGTGCCAGCAGTGCCCTGAGCAGCAATCAGCCCCAGCATTTT.

The CDR3 DNA reads as TGTGCCAGCAGTAAGGACAGGCGGGCCGGGGAGCTGTTTTTT. This encodes CASSKDRRAGELFF. This rearrangement joins TRBV6-5 to TRBJ2-2, with TRBD1 matching 7 bases. The CDR3 loop spans 14 amino acids. Trimming cost V 5 bases and J 6 bases; bases outside gene matches: 6. Germline CDR1 is MNHEY and CDR2 is SVGAGI.

The sample holds one count of this clone. The chain is built from TRBV14 and TRBJ2-5; TRBD2 agrees at 8 bases. The V and J ends lost 3 bases and 5 bases, in that order; junction bases with no gene match: 14. This CDR3 is 17 amino acids long. Germline loops: CDR1 SGHDN, CDR2 FVKESK. In nucleotides, the CDR3 is TGTGCCAGCAGCCAGCCCGGGACTAGTGGCGGTCGGGAGACCCAGTACTTC. It specifies CASSQPGTSGGRETQYF.

This clone was seen a handful of times. V gene TRBV6-1 combines with J gene TRBJ1-1; no clear D. Trimming stripped 5 bases from V and 0 bases from J, with 10 bases between. Germline V CDR1 and CDR2: MNHNS, SASEGT. This CDR3 spans 14 amino acids. For the CDR3, the DNA is TGTGCCAGCAGTACCCCCCCCATGAACACTGAAGCTTTCTTT. Translation gives CASSTPPMNTEAFF.

V usage is TRBV27 and J usage is TRBJ2-1, with a weak D call TRBD2 (5 bases). CDR1 is MNHEY, CDR2 SMNVEV, per germline (reference sequence). V lost 5 bases and J 4 bases, leaving 21 bases between the germline ends. The CDR3 extends over 17 amino acids. The CDR3 coding sequence is TGTGCCAGCAGTCCCTGGACTGCGCCGACCCTATACAATGAGCAGTTCTTC. Translated: CASSPWTAPTLYNEQFF.

This clone came up once. The rearrangement links TRBV19 to TRBJ1-2; D not certain. V was cut by 8 bases and J by 1 base, with 11 bases left in between. The CDR3 is 13 amino acids. Germline values: CDR1 LNHDA, CDR2 SQIVND (reference sequence). The CDR3: CASSDWNNYGYTF. In DNA, the CDR3 is TGTGCCAGTTCTGACTGGAATAACTATGGCTACACCTTC.

This chain connects TRBV25-1 to TRBJ2-3, with 12 bases lining up with TRBD1. The length of the CDR3 is 16 residues. Trimming took 3 bases from V and 2 from J; bases not matched to a gene: 3. The V gene's germline CDR1 is MGHDK and CDR2 SYGVNS. CDR3: CASSDGGQGATDTQYF. Here the CDR3 DNA reads TGTGCCAGCAGTGATGGGGGACAGGGGGCCACAGATACGCAGTATTTT.

The chain links TRBV5-1 to TRBJ1-2, with D possibly TRBD1 on 5 matching bases. Trimming took off 5 bases at V and 7 bases at J, with 18 bases between the two ends. The CDR3 runs 14 residues. CDR1 and CDR2 (germline): SGHRS, YFSETQ. The CDR3 loop reads CASSFSGTTTGYTF. CDR3 nucleotides: TGCGCCAGCAGTTTTTCCGGGACGACGACTGGCTACACCTTC.